This TCR beta chain was identified during a study of T cell changes during pregnancy in multiple sclerosis (dated by TCRdb to about 2019). Regarding the research as a whole: Changes in the T cell repertoire over the course of pregnancy were examined in this study in women with multiple sclerosis.

The method was the immunoSEQ multiplex PCR assay. TCRdb mirrors the immuneACCESS table, restricted to in-frame sequences. Some clones are absent from its copies; in checked studies, under half trace to an unresolved V gene, and the reason for the others is unknown. Counted in this sample were about 81,000 clones; about 95% of them appeared once. The ten largest account for 2.5% of the sample. Cut back by 1 base and 4 bases, the V and J ends lie 11 bases apart. CDR1 is given as MGHRA and CDR2 as YSYEKL, both from the germline V gene. Spanning cysteine to phenylalanine, the CDR3 consists of 16 amino acids. Here the CDR3 DNA is all that survives: 48 bases in frame from base 1. As for this clone: Its antigen is still unknown. One base away there is no much larger clone; base qualities are not given.

The V and J segments used are TRBV4-1 and TRBJ2-6; 6 matching bases give a weak D call of TRBD1. Sequencing was performed on peripheral blood, taken in the third trimester of pregnancy. The receptor's source is a female donor with multiple sclerosis, enrolled in a pregnancy study. The CDR3 loop reads CASSQGEGTGANVLTF. The nucleotide sequence is given as TGCGCCAGCAGCCAAGGCGAGGGGACAGGGGCCAACGTCCTGACTTTC.